This record concerns one T cell receptor (beta chain) sequence. The antigen it recognizes is unknown. One base away there is no much larger clone; base qualities are not given. TCRbeta CDR3 regions were amplified from genomic DNA by means of the immunoSEQ Assay, a bias-controlled multiplex PCR. The study's own analysis went as follows. Within the assay, amplification of reference gene primers was used to estimate how many nucleated cells each sample contained. To quantify the absolute abundance of each unique TCRbeta CDR3 rearrangement, sequence reads were collapsed and filtered. For each sample, productive Simpson clonality was calculated as the square root of Simpson's diversity index across productive rearrangements. In its TCRdb copy, this immuneACCESS table keeps in-frame sequences only and misses some clones. Where compared with another copy, unresolved V genes explain less than half of these, and the others have no known cause. Clonal size and the V and J genes are those of that table, whereas D and trimming came from the DNA. This sample holds about 130,000 clones; about 88% were observed only once. The ten largest clones represent about 1% of the sample.

This record belongs to a study of blood T cell repertoires in COVID-19 (dated by TCRdb to the early 2020s). Some background on the complete study: The collaborator samples originated in the United States, Italy and Spain and spanned the acute and convalescent phases of COVID-19. The material from the prospective study consisted of cDNA or gDNA derived from T cells, B-cell-depleted T cells, or PBMCs. Deeply sampled blood TCRbeta repertoires from subjects exposed to, actively infected with, or recovered from COVID-19 were included in the dataset. The repertoires were made available in a free public database intended to serve as a resource for research on the immune response to SARS-CoV-2. The samples were drawn from two sources: the first 160 participants of the ongoing ImmuneRACE study, and over 1,000 subjects contributed by 6 global collaborators. The sample metadata nearly always contained a de-identified subject ID, COVID-19 status, age in years and sex. Where available, HLA class I and class II types were taken from metadata supplied by the sample provider and were not determined by assay-based typing.

The CDR3 has 14 amino acids, counting the end cysteine and phenylalanine. Only CDR3 DNA remains: 42 bases, in frame from the first base. CDR1 and CDR2 are read off the germline V gene as MNHEY and SVGAGI. For this chain, trimming is 6 bases at the V end and 4 bases at the J end, and the number of junction bases without a gene match is 7. Collaborating institutions collected whole blood in K2EDTA tubes following their own protocols. For TCRbeta analysis, collaborator samples were shipped as frozen whole blood, as isolated PBMCs, or as DNA extracted from either sample type. The research as a whole found: How much clinical and demographic metadata was included differed by source and by participant, and the metadata was provided uncurated.

This clonotype was sampled from a woman of 80 years or more with acute or convalescent COVID-19. Sequencing was performed on peripheral blood. The V and J segments used are TRBV6-5 and TRBJ2-3, with 7 bases in between that match TRBD1. CDR3 region: CASSYPTGSDTQYF. The DNA reads TGTGCCAGCAGCTACCCGACAGGGTCAGATACGCAGTATTTT.